These T cell receptor beta chains were read from a single sample in a study of blood T cell repertoires in COVID-19. Assay: immunoSEQ multiplex PCR; the TCRdb copy retains only in-frame clones and omits some. The sample has about 170,000 clones, approximately 84% seen once. Sequenced input: peripheral blood. The receptors here all came from a woman older than 75 with COVID-19, enrolled during active disease. Each CDR3 is given with its conserved first and last residue. A D gene is named only where the DNA matches it firmly. Size values are once, few and many counts, or a class for expanded clones, and some rows have none.

D gene | clone size | CDR3 length | J gene | V gene | CDR3 protein
TRBD1 | . | 15 | TRBJ2-1 | TRBV18 | CASLDRIDSYNEQFF
. | . | 14 | TRBJ2-7 | TRBV5-3 | CARSYVQGFNEQYF
. | . | 15 | TRBJ2-1 | TRBV2 | CASSIERGSYNEQFF
TRBD1 | . | 18 | TRBJ2-5 | TRBV15 | CATSRDAGGAVNQETQYF
. | . | 14 | TRBJ2-7 | TRBV28 | CASSLGRFLGEQYF
TRBD1 | few | 14 | TRBJ1-1 | TRBV28 | CASRRDRGNTEAFF
. | . | 16 | TRBJ1-5 | TRBV7-2 | CASSLASMGGTQPQHF
TRBD2 | . | 15 | TRBJ2-7 | TRBV10-2 | CASRTLAGASYEQYF
. | . | 15 | TRBJ2-7 | TRBV3-1/TRBV3-2 | CASSQFSGRDCEQYF
. | . | 14 | TRBJ2-7 | TRBV15 | CATSLSGKSYEQYF
. | . | 13 | TRBJ2-7 | TRBV10-3 | CATRGQNRDEQYF
. | . | 13 | TRBJ1-3 | TRBV6-6 | CASSLPGGNTIYF
. | few | 16 | TRBJ2-1 | TRBV21-1 | CASSKGSRDRENEQFF
TRBD2 | . | 15 | TRBJ2-1 | TRBV5-4 | CASSVPLAGVNEQFF
TRBD1 | . | 13 | TRBJ1-2 | TRBV2 | CASSAGQDYGYTF
TRBD1 | . | 14 | TRBJ1-3 | TRBV7-9 | CASSDGTVSNTIYF
. | . | 14 | TRBJ2-3 | TRBV6-4 | CASSDTTSPDTQYF
. | . | 13 | TRBJ2-7 | TRBV7-2 | CASSLRGSKEQYF
. | . | 13 | TRBJ1-5 | TRBV19 | CASSIREGQPQHF
TRBD1 | few | 14 | TRBJ1-1 | TRBV18 | CASSRGQGSTEAFF
. | . | 13 | TRBJ1-2 | TRBV19 | CASRVLGDYGYTF
. | . | 15 | TRBJ1-1 | TRBV18 | CASSPPGPRATEAFF
. | . | 13 | TRBJ2-3 | TRBV7-2 | CASGPPSRDTQYF
TRBD2 | few | 13 | TRBJ2-3 | TRBV7-8 | CASSGTSGDTQYF
. | few | 15 | TRBJ1-3 | TRBV5-4 | CASSPAPQGGNTIYF
. | . | 14 | TRBJ1-5 | TRBV5-1 | CASSLEYGNQPQHF
TRBD2 | . | 15 | TRBJ2-3 | TRBV6-5 | CASSSSGGHTDTQYF
. | . | 13 | TRBJ1-4 | TRBV4-1 | CASSQVWGPKLFF
TRBD1 | . | 16 | TRBJ1-5 | TRBV18 | CASSPTGGGLSQPQHF
. | . | 17 | TRBJ2-3 | TRBV5-1 | CASSKLPGLISTDTQYF
TRBD1 | . | 17 | TRBJ2-6 | TRBV10-3 | CAIMTGQGIGGANVLTF
TRBD1 | . | 13 | TRBJ2-7 | TRBV7-6 | CASSRTGNYEQYF
. | . | 13 | TRBJ2-7 | TRBV27 | CASSPITGMGQYF
. | . | 13 | TRBJ2-1 | TRBV30 | CAWRRGTVNEQFF
TRBD1 | . | 14 | TRBJ2-3 | TRBV6-6 | CASSWTGGTDTQYF
. | few | 18 | TRBJ1-2 | TRBV7-6 | CASSLGRGLDSANYGYTF
TRBD1 | few | 17 | TRBJ2-7 | TRBV6-1 | CASSEAGGQGALGEQYF
. | . | 11 | TRBJ2-5 | TRBV29-1 | CSVNSVETQYF
. | . | 13 | TRBJ2-2 | TRBV21-1 | CVSPGMNTGELFF
TRBD1 | . | 15 | TRBJ1-5 | TRBV20-1 | CSASLSTGEYQPQHF
. | . | 14 | TRBJ2-1 | TRBV19 | CASSKPGAYNEQFF
TRBD1 | . | 16 | TRBJ2-2 | TRBV11-2 | CASSLTGARNTGELFF
TRBD2 | . | 13 | TRBJ2-7 | TRBV2 | CASSAGLAFEQYF
. | . | 15 | TRBJ1-6 | TRBV7-8 | CASSLGGGNNSPLHF
. | . | 15 | TRBJ2-1 | TRBV7-8 | CASSSWREDSGEQFF
. | . | 14 | TRBJ2-7 | TRBV28 | CASSQDYAAYEQYF
TRBD1 | . | 14 | TRBJ2-2 | TRBV3-1/TRBV3-2 | CASSQGQGGGELFF
TRBD2 | . | 15 | TRBJ2-1 | TRBV7-2 | CASTPQRGIYNEQFF
TRBD1 | . | 14 | TRBJ2-3 | TRBV4-2 | CASSQDRGPDTQYF
. | . | 16 | TRBJ2-1 | TRBV5-5 | CASSSRGGFSYNEQFF
. | . | 12 | TRBJ2-3 | TRBV2 | CASSERANTQYF
. | . | 13 | TRBJ1-1 | TRBV2 | CASSLQGKTEAFF
. | . | 15 | TRBJ2-6 | TRBV12-5 | CASGFSGVGANVLTF
. | . | 13 | TRBJ2-1 | TRBV11-2 | CASSLAVGGEQFF
. | . | 14 | TRBJ2-4 | TRBV28 | CASTKERAKNIQYF
. | . | 13 | TRBJ1-2 | TRBV19 | CASSVGHSYGYTF
TRBD1 | . | 15 | TRBJ2-2 | TRBV3-1/TRBV3-2 | CASSQARGQVGELFF
. | . | 13 | TRBJ1-1 | TRBV10-2 | CASTLGGNTEAFF
TRBD1 | . | 15 | TRBJ2-7 | TRBV7-2 | CASSLPGQGYYEQYF